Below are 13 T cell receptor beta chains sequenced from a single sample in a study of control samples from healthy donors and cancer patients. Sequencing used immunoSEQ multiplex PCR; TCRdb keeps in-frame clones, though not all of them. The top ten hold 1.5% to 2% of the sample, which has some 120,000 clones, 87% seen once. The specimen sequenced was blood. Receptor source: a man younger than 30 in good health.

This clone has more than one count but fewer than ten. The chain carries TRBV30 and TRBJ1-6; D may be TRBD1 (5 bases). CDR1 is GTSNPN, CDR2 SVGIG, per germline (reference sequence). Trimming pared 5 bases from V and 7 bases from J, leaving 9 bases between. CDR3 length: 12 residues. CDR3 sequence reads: CAWGRTNSPLHF. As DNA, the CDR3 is TGTGCCTGGGGGCGGACAAATTCACCCCTCCACTTT.

In DNA, the CDR3 is TGTGCCAGCACAAGACAGTCGTTGAACACTGAAGCTTTCTTT. Amino acid sequence: CASTRQSLNTEAFF. The rearrangement joins TRBV25-1 to TRBJ1-1; D possibly corresponds to TRBD1 (5 bases). This CDR3 is built from 14 residues. V was clipped by 7 bases and J by 0 bases, with 12 bases between them. Germline CDR1 MGHDK, CDR2 SYGVNS.

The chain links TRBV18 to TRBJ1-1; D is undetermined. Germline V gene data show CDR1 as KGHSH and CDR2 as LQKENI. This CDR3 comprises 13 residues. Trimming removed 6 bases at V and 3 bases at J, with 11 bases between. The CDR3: CASSQLRDTEAFF. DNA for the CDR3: TGTGCCAGCTCTCAATTAAGGGACACTGAAGCTTTCTTT.

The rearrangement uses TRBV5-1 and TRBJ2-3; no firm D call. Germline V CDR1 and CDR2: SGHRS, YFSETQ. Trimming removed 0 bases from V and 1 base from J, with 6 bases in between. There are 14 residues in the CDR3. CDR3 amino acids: CASSLGHGTDTQYF. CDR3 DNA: TGCGCCAGCAGCTTGGGGCACGGCACAGATACGCAGTATTTT.

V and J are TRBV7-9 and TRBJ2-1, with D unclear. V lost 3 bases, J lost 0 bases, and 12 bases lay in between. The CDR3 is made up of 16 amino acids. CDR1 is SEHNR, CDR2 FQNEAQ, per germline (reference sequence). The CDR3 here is CASSLTGPGSYNEQFF. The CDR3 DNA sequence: TGTGCCAGCAGCTTGACCGGCCCAGGCTCCTACAATGAGCAGTTCTTC.

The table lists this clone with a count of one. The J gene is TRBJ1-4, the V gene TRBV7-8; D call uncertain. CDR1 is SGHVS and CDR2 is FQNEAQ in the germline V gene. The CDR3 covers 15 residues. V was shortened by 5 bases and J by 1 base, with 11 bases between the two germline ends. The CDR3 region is CASSPTLGTNEKLFF. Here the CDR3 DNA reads TGTGCCAGCAGCCCGACGTTGGGAACTAATGAAAAACTGTTTTTT.

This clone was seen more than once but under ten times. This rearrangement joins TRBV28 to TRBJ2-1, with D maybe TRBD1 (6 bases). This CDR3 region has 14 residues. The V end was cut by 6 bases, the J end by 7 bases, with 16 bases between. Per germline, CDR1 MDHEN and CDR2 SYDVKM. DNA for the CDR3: TGTGCCAGCAGATTCAGGGGTTATGTTAATGAGCAGTTCTTC. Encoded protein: CASRFRGYVNEQFF.

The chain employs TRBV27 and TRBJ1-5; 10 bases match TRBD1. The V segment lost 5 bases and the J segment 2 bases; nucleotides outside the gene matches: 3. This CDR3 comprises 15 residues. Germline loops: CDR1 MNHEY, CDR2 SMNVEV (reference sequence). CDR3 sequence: CASSRQGAGNQPQHF. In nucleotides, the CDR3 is TGTGCCAGCAGTCGACAGGGGGCTGGCAATCAGCCCCAGCATTTT.

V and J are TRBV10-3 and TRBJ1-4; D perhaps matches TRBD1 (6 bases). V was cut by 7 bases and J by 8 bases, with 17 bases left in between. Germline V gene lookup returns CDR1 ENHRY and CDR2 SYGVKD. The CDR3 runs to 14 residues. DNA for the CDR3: TGTGCCATCAAAGGGGACTCAGGGGAAGAAAAACTGTTTTTT. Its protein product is CAIKGDSGEEKLFF.

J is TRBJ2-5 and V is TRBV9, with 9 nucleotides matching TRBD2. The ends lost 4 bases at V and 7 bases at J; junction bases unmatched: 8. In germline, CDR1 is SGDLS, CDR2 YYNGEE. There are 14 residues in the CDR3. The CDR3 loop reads CASSPRTSVGTQYF. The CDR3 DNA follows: TGTGCCAGCAGCCCTCGGACTAGCGTGGGGACCCAGTACTTC.

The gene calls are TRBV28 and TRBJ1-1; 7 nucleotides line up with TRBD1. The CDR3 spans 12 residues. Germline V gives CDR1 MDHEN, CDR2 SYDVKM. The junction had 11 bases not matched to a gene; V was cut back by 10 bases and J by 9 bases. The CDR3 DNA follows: TGTGCCACCCACAGATGGGGACAGCAAGCTTTCTTT. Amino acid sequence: CATHRWGQQAFF.

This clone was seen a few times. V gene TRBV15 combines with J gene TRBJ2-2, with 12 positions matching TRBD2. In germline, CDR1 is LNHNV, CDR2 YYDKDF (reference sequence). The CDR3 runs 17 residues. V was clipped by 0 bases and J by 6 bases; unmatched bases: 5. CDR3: CATSRDQLAGGPGELFF. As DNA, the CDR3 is TGTGCCACCAGCAGAGATCAACTAGCGGGAGGTCCCGGGGAGCTGTTTTTT. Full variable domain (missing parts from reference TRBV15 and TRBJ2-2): DAMVIQNPRYQVTQFGKPVTLSCSQTLNHNVMYWYQQKSSQAPKLLFHYYDKDFNNEADTPDNFQSRRPNTSFCFLDIRSPGLGDTAMYLCATSRDQLAGGPGELFFGEGSRLTVL.

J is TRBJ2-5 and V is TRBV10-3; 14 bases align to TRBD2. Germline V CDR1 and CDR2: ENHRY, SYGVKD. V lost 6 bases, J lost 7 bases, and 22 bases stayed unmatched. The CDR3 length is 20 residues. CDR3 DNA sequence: TGTGCCATCAGATCACCCCCGGGACTAGCGGGAGAGGGGGGGGGAGCGACCCAGTACTTC. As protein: CAIRSPPGLAGEGGGATQYF.